One and the same sample provided the 29 T cell receptor beta chains below, sequenced in a study of spatial heterogeneity in lung cancer (dated by TCRdb to the late 2010s). The library was prepared using 5' RACE. The sequencer was a NextSeq 500. The public reads were reanalyzed by TCRdb: fastp trimming at Q25, MiXCR alignment, in-frame beta chains only. When rows share a CDR3 protein, they turn into one entry using the most common DNA and genes. In all, the sample holds 40,000 to 55,000 distinct CDR3 sequences, and around 13% of those were seen once. Jointly, the top ten make up about 55% of the sample. Sample time point, as interpreted from the label and publication: sample taken at primary tumor resection. This material consisted of PBMCs, taken at surgery. These TCRs come from a male donor with early-stage non-small cell lung cancer.

This clonotype was observed at least ten times. The chain combines TRBV18 with TRBJ2-4, with D unclear. There are 13 residues in the CDR3. Per the germline V gene, CDR1 is KGHSH and CDR2 is LQKENI. V lost 0 bases, J lost 8 bases, and 8 bases lay in between. Here the CDR3 DNA reads TGTGCCAGCTCACCACCGGGTGCGGACATTCAGTACTTC. The encoded protein is CASSPPGADIQYF.

This clonotype was seen ten or more times. The chain uses TRBV5-1 and TRBJ2-5; tentative D call: TRBD1 (5 bases). The CDR3 is 15 residues long. The germline V gene has CDR1 SGHRS and CDR2 YFSETQ. The V end lost 4 bases, the J end lost 1 base, and 14 bases lay between the germline ends. The CDR3 DNA follows: TGCGCCAGCAGCCATTGGATCAGGGCCCAAGAGACCCAGTACTTC. It codes for CASSHWIRAQETQYF. The full variable domain, completed using reference TRBV5-1 and TRBJ2-5, is KAGVTQTPRYLIKTRGQQVTLSCSPISGHRSVSWYQQTPGQGLQFLFEYFSETQRNKGNFPGRFSGRQFSNSRSEMNVSTLELGDSALYLCASSHWIRAQETQYFGPGTRLLVL.

This rearrangement joins TRBV9 to TRBJ1-1; 12 positions match TRBD1. V lost 0 bases and J lost 6; bases outside the gene matches: 9. CDR3 length: 17 amino acids. Germline CDR1 SGDLS, CDR2 YYNGEE. The CDR3 sequence is CASSVGLGQGAFSEAFF. The DNA for the CDR3 is TGTGCCAGCAGCGTAGGGCTGGGACAGGGGGCGTTTTCTGAAGCTTTCTTT.

In this sample, this clonotype turned up many times. The chain joins TRBV20-1 to TRBJ1-1; D may be TRBD1 (5 bases). V was clipped by 5 bases and J by 4 bases, with 14 bases between them. The CDR3 is made up of 13 amino acids. CDR1 is DFQATT and CDR2 is SNEGSKA in the germline V gene (reference sequence). DNA for the CDR3: TGCAGTGCTCAGGTAGGGGACGGCACTGAAGCTTTCTTT. Its protein product is CSAQVGDGTEAFF.

The chain couples TRBV10-3 to TRBJ1-2; no reliable D call. Deletions cut 2 bases from V and 7 bases from J, with 17 bases between. Germline V gene data show CDR1 as ENHRY and CDR2 as SYGVKD. The CDR3 runs 15 residues. The CDR3 coding sequence is TGTGCCATCAGTGAGCCTCACGGGGTCGGGCTTGGCTACACCTTC. Amino acid sequence: CAISEPHGVGLGYTF.

This CDR3 reads CASSFGFPTETQYF. The CDR3 DNA follows: TGTGCCAGCAGCTTCGGGTTCCCGACGGAGACCCAGTACTTC. The rearrangement joins TRBV5-4 to TRBJ2-5, with D uncertain. Germline CDR1 SGHNT, CDR2 YYREEE (reference sequence). V gave up 2 bases and J gave up 5 bases, with 13 bases separating them. The CDR3 covers 14 residues. Using reference TRBV5-4 and TRBJ2-5 for the parts outside the CDR3, the full variable domain is ETGVTQSPTHLIKTRGQQVTLRCSSQSGHNTVSWYQQALGQGPQFIFQYYREEENGRGNFPPRFSGLQFPNYSSELNVNALELDDSALYLCASSFGFPTETQYFGPGTRLLVL.

This clonotype turned up a few times. The gene calls are TRBV20-1 and TRBJ2-7; 9 nucleotides agree with TRBD2. Germline CDR1 reads DFQATT; CDR2 reads SNEGSKA (reference sequence). The V segment lost 6 bases and the J segment 4 bases; nucleotides outside the gene matches: 16. This CDR3 is built from 16 residues. As DNA, the CDR3 is TGCAGTGCCGAACCGCCGGGCGGGGGGGCCTCTTACGAGCAGTACTTC. Translated, it gives CSAEPPGGGASYEQYF.

The table lists this clonotype with a few counts. This rearrangement joins TRBV25-1 to TRBJ2-5, with D perhaps TRBD1 (6 bases). CDR3 length: 15 amino acids. Germline values: CDR1 MGHDK, CDR2 SYGVNS. V dropped 3 bases and J dropped 1 base, with 12 bases sitting between them. For the CDR3, the DNA is TGTGCCAGCAGTGATTGGCGAGGGGGCCAAGAGACCCAGTACTTC. Translated: CASSDWRGGQETQYF.

This clonotype was seen many times. The V and J genes are TRBV4-2 and TRBJ2-5; 8 bases match TRBD2. The CDR3 consists of 15 residues. Per germline, CDR1 LGHNA and CDR2 YNFKEQ. The V and J ends lost 2 bases and 4 bases, in that order; junction bases with no gene match: 6. The CDR3: CASSQTGLEIETQYF. CDR3 nucleotide sequence: TGTGCCAGCAGCCAAACGGGACTAGAGATAGAGACCCAGTACTTC.

This clonotype was found many times. The chain couples TRBV29-1 to TRBJ2-3; D remains ambiguous. Germline V gene lookup returns CDR1 SQVTM and CDR2 ANQGSEA. This CDR3 region has 13 residues. V lost 4 bases and J 2 bases, leaving 10 bases between the germline ends. CDR3 region: CSVGFNPTDTQYF. CDR3 nucleotide sequence: TGCAGCGTTGGATTTAACCCCACAGATACGCAGTATTTT.

This clonotype is a singleton in its sample. The chain recombines TRBV7-2 with TRBJ1-1; D not certain. The CDR3 loop spans 13 amino acids. Per germline, CDR1 SGHTA and CDR2 FQGNSA. V was trimmed by 8 bases and J by 0 bases, leaving 10 bases between them. The CDR3 DNA reads as TGTGCCAGCGGAGATCGTTTGAACACTGAAGCTTTCTTT. It codes for CASGDRLNTEAFF.

The chain links TRBV5-1 to TRBJ1-1; D is perhaps TRBD1 (6 bases). Looked up from germline, CDR1 is SGHRS and CDR2 is YFSETQ. The germline V and J ends were trimmed by 3 bases and 3 bases, with 18 bases remaining between them. The CDR3 runs 16 residues. In DNA form, the CDR3 reads TGCGCCAGCAGCTGGAGAGGGGGAGGATCACACACTGAAGCTTTCTTT. Amino acid sequence: CASSWRGGGSHTEAFF.

This clonotype appeared a few times. The V call is TRBV20-1, the J call TRBJ1-2; D is unclear. CDR1 and CDR2 (germline): DFQATT, SNEGSKA (reference sequence). Deletions cut 4 bases from V and 14 bases from J, with 14 bases between. This CDR3 comprises 10 residues. The CDR3 loop reads CSATQLPGTF. CDR3 DNA sequence: TGCAGTGCTACACAGCTCCCGGGGACCTTC.

This clonotype was seen only a few times. V usage is TRBV25-1 and J usage is TRBJ1-3; no reliable D call. Germline V gene data show CDR1 as MGHDK and CDR2 as SYGVNS. The ends were cut back, 6 bases at V and 0 bases at J, with 9 bases in the middle. There are 14 residues in the CDR3. This CDR3 is CASSARDSGNTIYF. The CDR3, as DNA: TGTGCCAGCAGCGCCAGAGACTCTGGAAACACCATATATTTT.

This clonotype was detected ten times or more. The V call is TRBV20-1, the J call TRBJ1-2; D uncertain. V was trimmed by 1 base and J by 4 bases, leaving 13 bases between them. CDR1 and CDR2 from the germline V gene are DFQATT and SNEGSKA (reference sequence). There are 14 residues in the CDR3. CDR3 DNA sequence: TGCAGTGCTAGAGCGGGCCTCACGGTCTATGGCTACACCTTC. As protein: CSARAGLTVYGYTF.

The rearrangement uses TRBV6-5 and TRBJ1-1; D might be TRBD1 (6 bases). The CDR3 runs 14 residues. Trimming pared 4 bases from V and 4 bases from J, leaving 13 bases between. Germline CDR1 MNHEY, CDR2 SVGAGI. The CDR3 sequence: CASSSPGVRTEAFF. The DNA for the CDR3 is TGTGCCAGCAGTTCCCCAGGGGTGCGCACTGAAGCTTTCTTT.

A few counts support this clonotype. This chain links TRBV11-1 with TRBJ2-1; D possibly corresponds to TRBD2 (6 bases). Germline CDR1 SGHAT, CDR2 FQDESV (reference sequence). The CDR3 extends over 15 amino acids. Trimming removed 5 bases from V and 4 bases from J, with 15 bases in between. The CDR3 sequence is CASSASGTLYNEQFF. The CDR3 nucleotides read TGTGCCAGCAGCGCCTCCGGGACTTTATACAATGAGCAGTTCTTC.

This clonotype was detected a few times. The genes are TRBV9 and TRBJ2-2; 8 bases fit TRBD2. V dropped 5 bases and J dropped 8; count of bases not matched to a gene: 8. Germline V CDR1 and CDR2: SGDLS, YYNGEE. This CDR3 spans 14 amino acids. CDR3 amino acids: CASRPGLVEGELFF. The DNA of the CDR3 is TGTGCCAGCAGGCCGGGACTAGTCGAGGGGGAGCTGTTTTTT.

This clonotype was counted ten times or more. The chain couples TRBV4-2 to TRBJ2-1; perhaps TRBD1 as D (5 bases). The CDR3 consists of 15 residues. The germline CDR1 and CDR2 sequences are LGHNA and YNFKEQ. V was pared by 0 bases and J by 4 bases, with 10 bases between. The DNA of the CDR3 is TGTGCCAGCAGCCAAGAAGAACAGGTATACAATGAGCAGTTCTTC. Its protein product is CASSQEEQVYNEQFF.

A few counts support this clonotype. The V gene is TRBV28, the J gene TRBJ2-7; perhaps TRBD2 as D (5 bases). Germline V gene data show CDR1 as MDHEN and CDR2 as SYDVKM. The CDR3 is made up of 11 amino acids. Trimming took off 10 bases at V and 3 bases at J, with 10 bases between the two ends. Here the CDR3 DNA reads TGTGCCACCTTAGGGAGCTACGAGCAGTACTTC. Translated, it gives CATLGSYEQYF.

The V gene is TRBV6-5, the J gene TRBJ2-5; D not resolved. V lost 2 bases, J lost 3 bases, and 10 bases lay in between. CDR3 length: 14 residues. Germline CDR1 and CDR2: MNHEY and SVGAGI. The CDR3 reads CASSYLNTEETQYF. For the CDR3, the DNA is TGTGCCAGCAGTTACCTGAATACCGAAGAGACCCAGTACTTC.

This clonotype was counted only a few times. This rearrangement joins TRBV5-8 to TRBJ2-3, with TRBD2 matching 12 bases. The V and J ends lost 0 bases and 5 bases, in that order; junction bases with no gene match: 7. CDR3 length equals 17 residues. Germline-derived CDR1 and CDR2 are SGHTS and YDEGEE. CDR3 DNA sequence: TGTGCCAGCAGCTTGGCGAGACTAGCGGGAGTATTAGATACGCAGTATTTT. Amino acid sequence: CASSLARLAGVLDTQYF.

Concerning this clonotype itself: Relative to the germline gene, one junction end is altered; a read error may explain this. V and J are TRBV7-7 and TRBJ2-5, with TRBD1 as a possible D gene (5 bases). Germline V lookup: CDR1 SSHAT, CDR2 FNYEAQ (reference sequence). The CDR3 consists of 14 residues. The CDR3 coding sequence is TGTGCTAGCAGCCCCACAGGCCTCCAAGAGACCCAGTACTTC. The encoded protein is CASSPTGLQETQYF.

The chain has TRBV28 and TRBJ2-5, with unresolved D. Trimming took off 6 bases at V and 3 bases at J, with 20 bases between the two ends. Germline V gives CDR1 MDHEN, CDR2 SYDVKM. This CDR3 has 16 amino acids. CDR3 DNA: TGTGCCAGCAGATACGTGGACCCCTCCTCGGAAGAGACCCAGTACTTC. It yields the protein CASRYVDPSSEETQYF.

J is TRBJ1-1 and V is TRBV5-1, with D maybe TRBD1 (6 bases). Trimming cost V 4 bases and J 5 bases, with 18 bases left between them. Germline V CDR1 and CDR2: SGHRS, YFSETQ. The CDR3 is 15 amino acids. CDR3 nucleotides: TGCGCCAGCAGCCCCAGACAGGCTGGGGGAACTGAAGCTTTCTTT. Its translation: CASSPRQAGGTEAFF.

The V call is TRBV9, the J call TRBJ2-5; D unclear. The ends were cut back, 3 bases at V and 1 base at J, with 10 bases in the middle. The CDR3 contains 14 residues. Germline lookup yields CDR1 SGDLS and CDR2 YYNGEE. CDR3 sequence (DNA): TGTGCCAGCAGCGCCGGTAACGTCCAAGAGACCCAGTACTTC. Residues: CASSAGNVQETQYF.

J is TRBJ1-2 and V is TRBV5-1, with 7 positions matching TRBD1. Germline V gene sequence: CDR1 SGHRS, CDR2 YFSETQ. Unmatched junction bases numbered 4, after V lost 0 bases and J lost 2 bases. The CDR3 totals 15 residues. This CDR3 reads CASSLEGQQNYGYTF. CDR3 DNA: TGCGCCAGCAGCTTGGAGGGACAGCAAAACTATGGCTACACCTTC.

This clonotype was counted once. The chain uses TRBV6-1 and TRBJ2-2; a weak D match, TRBD2 (5 bases). Germline lookup yields CDR1 MNHNS and CDR2 SASEGT. Between the trimmed V and J ends, which lost 5 bases and 5 bases, there was a span of 12 bases. The CDR3 spans 14 residues. The CDR3 here is CASSKERDTGELFF. The DNA for the CDR3 is TGTGCCAGCAGTAAGGAGAGGGATACCGGGGAGCTGTTTTTT.

This clonotype was observed a few times. CDR3 loop: CASSLARRGQTEAFF. DNA for the CDR3: TGTGCCAGCAGCTTAGCGCGCCGGGGGCAGACTGAAGCTTTCTTT. The gene calls are TRBV7-9 and TRBJ1-1; tentative D call: TRBD1 (6 bases). The V and J ends lost 0 bases and 5 bases respectively, with 13 bases between them. The CDR3 loop spans 15 amino acids. From germline, CDR1 is SEHNR and CDR2 FQNEAQ (reference sequence). Full variable domain (remainder filled in from reference TRBV7-9 and TRBJ1-1): DTGVSQNPRHKITKRGQNVTFRCDPISEHNRLYWYRQTLGQGPEFLTYFQNEAQLEKSRLLSDRFSAERPKGSFSTLEIQRTEQGDSAMYLCASSLARRGQTEAFFGQGTRLTVV.